The following is a T cell receptor beta chain sequence with its context. During active infection, Seattle patients enrolled and were then monitored through disease. The data were taken from a study of blood T cell repertoires in COVID-19. The wider study: The study drew acute and convalescent COVID-19 samples from the United States, Italy and Spain. Nucleic acid was either cDNA or gDNA, and it came from T cells, B-cell-depleted T cells, or PBMCs.

Looked up from germline, CDR1 is MNHEY and CDR2 is SVGEGT. This CDR3 comprises 17 residues. Trimming pared 2 bases from V and 3 bases from J, leaving 19 bases between. In the authors' methods: Researchers report that nucleated cell counts were estimated from reference gene primer amplification. TCRdb's table, derived via immunoSEQ multiplex PCR, lists solely in-frame clones and lacks some. D and trimming come from the DNA, and the V and J calls and clone size come from that table. The table has about 290,000 clones, roughly nine tenths seen once. Sequenced material: peripheral blood. The TCR was taken from a woman aged 30 to 39 with COVID-19, enrolled during active disease. The rearrangement joins TRBV6-2 or TRBV6-3 to TRBJ2-5; TRBD1 might be the D (7 bases). The CDR3 coding sequence is TGTGCCAGCAGTTACCTCCCAGGGGGGTGGAACGAAGAGACCCAGTACTTC. Its protein is CASSYLPGGWNEETQYF.